The entry below gives a single T cell receptor beta chain sequence along with its context. As yet, its antigen is unknown. This sample is part of a study of cytomegalovirus exposure and HLA in healthy donors. Study results and caveats: DRB1 had the most TCR associations and HLA-C the fewest, a later analysis found, with rates varying by HLA locus.

The CDR3 covers 15 residues. Germline V gene lookup returns CDR1 SGDLS and CDR2 YYNGEE. Losses at the gene ends were 7 bases for V and 6 bases for J; bases not matched to a gene: 12. In the PCR, 60 Vbeta and 13 Jbeta primers were used. Sequencing used immunoSEQ multiplex PCR; TCRdb keeps in-frame clones, though not all of them. The sample shows around 180,000 clones, roughly nine tenths of them seen only once. The chain couples TRBV9 to TRBJ2-1; 8 bases are shared with TRBD2. The clonotype originates from a girl less than two years old in good health and CMV-seronegative. The sequenced sample consisted of PBMCs. CDR3 in DNA: TGTGCCAGCGCCCCCCTCAGCGGGAGTCGCAATGAGCAGTTCTTC. Encoded protein: CASAPLSGSRNEQFF.